This T cell receptor (beta chain) appears in the sequencing data of a study of identical twins. Study-level findings and limits: Insertions were reduced in abundant cord blood beta clonotypes but not in memory repertoires. Beta out-of-frame twin sharing showed a weaker excess.

Germline V gene data show CDR1 as MNHNS and CDR2 as SASEGT. This CDR3 is 14 amino acids long. The V gene lost 0 bases and the J gene lost 2 bases, with 7 bases spanning the gap. In its sample, this clonotype was seen a few times. As yet, its antigen is unknown. Unique molecular identifiers were in the cDNA, with template-switch universal primer binding. TCRdb re-analysed the 5' RACE reads in MiXCR, keeping a single row per CDR3 protein. This sample has a few hundred thousand distinct CDR3 sequences, with approximately 8.3% found just once. The sample also formed part of further work on yellow fever vaccine responses in identical twins.

The sequence was collected from a woman in her late teens or twenties in good health. The V gene is TRBV6-1, the J gene TRBJ1-2; D ambiguous. The sequenced material came from CD8+ T cells sorted from blood. The CDR3 region is CASSEAPDNYGYTF. The CDR3 DNA is TGTGCCAGCAGTGAAGCTCCAGACAACTATGGCTACACCTTC.